This is a list of T cell receptor beta chains from one sample in a study of blood T cell repertoires in COVID-19. This table comes from immunoSEQ multiplex PCR, and its TCRdb copy is limited to in-frame clones, with some not included. The sample includes about 530,000 clones, 85% to 90% of them seen just once. Sequences were obtained from peripheral blood. The receptors were gathered from a woman between 45 and 65 years old with COVID-19, enrolled during active disease. Each CDR3 is given with its conserved first and last residue. A D gene is named only where the DNA matches it firmly. The size entry is marked missing in some rows and otherwise reads once, few, many or a size class.

v_gene: TRBV19
d_gene: -
j_gene: TRBJ1-1
abundance: -
CDR3nt: TGTGCCAGTAGTTACAGGGCCATGAACACTGAAGCTTTCTTT
CDR3aa: CASSYRAMNTEAFF

v_gene: TRBV19
d_gene: -
j_gene: TRBJ1-2
abundance: -
CDR3nt: TGTGCCAGTGGGGACACGTTCCCCTATGGCTACACCTTC
CDR3aa: CASGDTFPYGYTF

v_gene: TRBV6-5
d_gene: TRBD1
j_gene: TRBJ2-7
abundance: -
CDR3nt: TGTGCCAGCAGTTACTCTGTGGGGACAGGGCATTACGAGCAGTACTTC
CDR3aa: CASSYSVGTGHYEQYF

v_gene: TRBV18
d_gene: -
j_gene: TRBJ2-5
abundance: -
CDR3nt: TGTGCCAGCTCACCAGAGGGAGAGACCCAGTACTTC
CDR3aa: CASSPEGETQYF

v_gene: TRBV6-6
d_gene: -
j_gene: TRBJ2-5
abundance: -
CDR3nt: TGTGCCAGCAGCCCCTCAGCGGGCTTCCCGGGGGAGACCCAGTACTTC
CDR3aa: CASSPSAGFPGETQYF

v_gene: TRBV3-1/TRBV3-2
d_gene: -
j_gene: TRBJ2-7
abundance: -
CDR3nt: TGTGCCAGCAGGGGCGGGTTAGGTCAATACGAGCAGTACTTC
CDR3aa: CASRGGLGQYEQYF

v_gene: TRBV30
d_gene: -
j_gene: TRBJ1-5
abundance: -
CDR3nt: TGTGCCTGGAGTGAAATACAGGGAAAACAGCCCCAGCATTTT
CDR3aa: CAWSEIQGKQPQHF

v_gene: TRBV23-1
d_gene: TRBD1
j_gene: TRBJ2-3
abundance: -
CDR3nt: TGCGCCAGCAGTCGGCAGGGGGCAAAAGATACGCAGTATTTT
CDR3aa: CASSRQGAKDTQYF

v_gene: TRBV5-1
d_gene: -
j_gene: TRBJ2-7
abundance: few
CDR3nt: TGCGCCAGCAGCTTGGTTTCGGGTCTGGGCTACGAGCAGTACTTC
CDR3aa: CASSLVSGLGYEQYF

v_gene: TRBV2
d_gene: TRBD1
j_gene: TRBJ1-4
abundance: -
CDR3nt: TGTGCCAGCAGCCTACTCGGACAGGGGGGAGCAACTAATGAAAAACTGTTTTTT
CDR3aa: CASSLLGQGGATNEKLFF

v_gene: TRBV5-1
d_gene: TRBD2
j_gene: TRBJ2-1
abundance: -
CDR3nt: TGCGCCAGCAGCTTGATGGAGCGGGGGGGCCGGGGTGAGCAGTTCTTC
CDR3aa: CASSLMERGGRGEQFF

v_gene: TRBV29-1
d_gene: -
j_gene: TRBJ2-7
abundance: -
CDR3nt: TGCAGCGTTGAAGAATTCAGAAGGGACAAACGGAGGTACGAGCAGTACTTC
CDR3aa: CSVEEFRRDKRRYEQYF

v_gene: TRBV24-1
d_gene: -
j_gene: TRBJ2-1
abundance: -
CDR3nt: TGTGCCACCAGTGATCGGGTTAAATCCTACAATGAGCAGTTCTTC
CDR3aa: CATSDRVKSYNEQFF

v_gene: TRBV28
d_gene: -
j_gene: TRBJ1-1
abundance: -
CDR3nt: TGTGCCAGCAGGCTCCGACAGGACACTGAAGCTTTCTTT
CDR3aa: CASRLRQDTEAFF

v_gene: TRBV6-5
d_gene: -
j_gene: TRBJ1-2
abundance: -
CDR3nt: TGTGCCAGCAGCCGAGGACAAGCACCCTATGGCTACACCTTC
CDR3aa: CASSRGQAPYGYTF

v_gene: TRBV5-1
d_gene: TRBD2
j_gene: TRBJ2-7
abundance: -
CDR3nt: TGCGCCAGCAGCTTGGGAGGTCTAGCGGGCCGGACGAGCTCCTACGAGCAGTACTTC
CDR3aa: CASSLGGLAGRTSSYEQYF

v_gene: TRBV4-1
d_gene: TRBD2
j_gene: TRBJ2-3
abundance: -
CDR3nt: TGCGCCAGCAGCCAGGGACTAGCGGGGGCCACAGATACGCAGTATTTT
CDR3aa: CASSQGLAGATDTQYF

v_gene: TRBV27
d_gene: -
j_gene: TRBJ1-5
abundance: -
CDR3nt: TGTGCCAGCAAGGCGGCCGGGTATAGCAATCAGCCCCAGCATTTT
CDR3aa: CASKAAGYSNQPQHF

v_gene: TRBV19
d_gene: TRBD1
j_gene: TRBJ1-6
abundance: -
CDR3nt: TGTGCCAGTAGCCTCCGAGGGGGCGGACCCCTCCACTTT
CDR3aa: CASSLRGGGPLHF

v_gene: TRBV19
d_gene: -
j_gene: TRBJ1-5
abundance: -
CDR3nt: TGTGCCAGTAGTACAGGGATCAGTCAGCCCCAGCATTTT
CDR3aa: CASSTGISQPQHF

v_gene: TRBV6-5
d_gene: -
j_gene: TRBJ1-6
abundance: -
CDR3nt: TGTGCCAGCAGTTACTCGACTGCGGGAGGTAATTCACCCCTCCACTTT
CDR3aa: CASSYSTAGGNSPLHF

v_gene: TRBV9
d_gene: TRBD1
j_gene: TRBJ2-5
abundance: -
CDR3nt: TGTGCCAGCAGCATAGGGACAGACCAAGAGACCCAGTACTTC
CDR3aa: CASSIGTDQETQYF

v_gene: TRBV6-5
d_gene: -
j_gene: TRBJ1-2
abundance: -
CDR3nt: TGTGCCAGCAGCCGTTTGGGGGCCTATGGCTACACCTTC
CDR3aa: CASSRLGAYGYTF

v_gene: TRBV19
d_gene: -
j_gene: TRBJ1-5
abundance: -
CDR3nt: TGTGCCAGTAGTATAGGGACAGCCGGGGGCAATCAGCCCCAGCATTTT
CDR3aa: CASSIGTAGGNQPQHF

v_gene: TRBV18
d_gene: TRBD1
j_gene: TRBJ2-3
abundance: -
CDR3nt: TGTGCCAGCTACGGACAGGGGGGAGATACGCAGTATTTT
CDR3aa: CASYGQGGDTQYF

v_gene: TRBV28
d_gene: TRBD1
j_gene: TRBJ1-5
abundance: -
CDR3nt: TGTGCCAGCAGTCCAGGGGGAATGAGCAATCAGCCCCAGCATTTT
CDR3aa: CASSPGGMSNQPQHF

v_gene: TRBV5-1
d_gene: -
j_gene: TRBJ2-1
abundance: -
CDR3nt: TGCGCCAGCAGCTTAGGCCAGGGGGGTTGGGATGAGCAGTTCTTC
CDR3aa: CASSLGQGGWDEQFF

v_gene: TRBV28
d_gene: -
j_gene: TRBJ1-1
abundance: few
CDR3nt: TGTGCCTTTCAGGGACATCCTGGGACTGAAGCTTTCTTT
CDR3aa: CAFQGHPGTEAFF

v_gene: TRBV18
d_gene: TRBD1
j_gene: TRBJ1-3
abundance: -
CDR3nt: TGTGCCAGCTCACCGCGCTTACAGGGGAACACCATATATTTT
CDR3aa: CASSPRLQGNTIYF

v_gene: TRBV29-1
d_gene: -
j_gene: TRBJ1-3
abundance: -
CDR3nt: TGCAGCGCCGGAGGTGGAGACACCATATATTTT
CDR3aa: CSAGGGDTIYF

v_gene: TRBV3-1/TRBV3-2
d_gene: -
j_gene: TRBJ1-2
abundance: -
CDR3nt: TGTGCCAGCAGCCAAGAACCCAGGGACTATGGCTACACCTTC
CDR3aa: CASSQEPRDYGYTF

v_gene: TRBV27
d_gene: -
j_gene: TRBJ2-7
abundance: -
CDR3nt: TGTGCCAGCAGTCCTGACCCACAGGGTAGGGCCTACGAGCAGTACTTC
CDR3aa: CASSPDPQGRAYEQYF

v_gene: TRBV11-2
d_gene: -
j_gene: TRBJ2-3
abundance: -
CDR3nt: TGTGCCAGCAGCCCCCAGGTCCTTTCTGGGGATACGCAGTATTTT
CDR3aa: CASSPQVLSGDTQYF

v_gene: TRBV25-1
d_gene: -
j_gene: TRBJ2-3
abundance: -
CDR3nt: TGTGCCAGCAGTGAATACACTAGCACAGATACGCAGTATTTT
CDR3aa: CASSEYTSTDTQYF

v_gene: TRBV10-3
d_gene: -
j_gene: TRBJ1-1
abundance: once
CDR3nt: TGTGCCATCAGTGGTGGGGGGGATCACAACACTGAAGCTTTCTTT
CDR3aa: CAISGGGDHNTEAFF

v_gene: TRBV18
d_gene: TRBD2
j_gene: TRBJ2-3
abundance: -
CDR3nt: TGTGCCAGCTCCCCCAGCGGGGGGGATACGCAGTATTTT
CDR3aa: CASSPSGGDTQYF

v_gene: TRBV28
d_gene: -
j_gene: TRBJ1-4
abundance: -
CDR3nt: TGTGCCAGCAGTTCCTCTAATGAAAAACTGTTTTTT
CDR3aa: CASSSSNEKLFF

v_gene: TRBV11-2
d_gene: -
j_gene: TRBJ1-2
abundance: -
CDR3nt: TGTGCCAGCAGCTTAGCCAGCTATGGCTACACCTTC
CDR3aa: CASSLASYGYTF

v_gene: TRBV5-4
d_gene: -
j_gene: TRBJ1-5
abundance: -
CDR3nt: TGTGCCAGCAGCTCCTCAGGAAATAGCAATCAGCCCCAGCATTTT
CDR3aa: CASSSSGNSNQPQHF

v_gene: TRBV5-1
d_gene: -
j_gene: TRBJ2-6
abundance: -
CDR3nt: TGCGCCTCCCACCCAGGGGCTGGGGCCAACGTCCTGACTTTC
CDR3aa: CASHPGAGANVLTF

v_gene: TRBV23-1
d_gene: TRBD1
j_gene: TRBJ1-6
abundance: -
CDR3nt: TGCGCCAGCAGTCAGGTTCCGGGACAGGATAATTCACCCCTCCACTTT
CDR3aa: CASSQVPGQDNSPLHF

v_gene: TRBV6-5
d_gene: TRBD1
j_gene: TRBJ1-1
abundance: -
CDR3nt: TGTGCCAGCAGAACTCGGACAGGGGCTACTGAAGCTTTCTTT
CDR3aa: CASRTRTGATEAFF

v_gene: TRBV13
d_gene: TRBD1
j_gene: TRBJ1-3
abundance: -
CDR3nt: TGTGCCAGCAGCGCCCCGACAGGGGTAGGAAACACCATATATTTT
CDR3aa: CASSAPTGVGNTIYF

v_gene: TRBV5-1
d_gene: -
j_gene: TRBJ2-2
abundance: -
CDR3nt: TGCGCCAGCACCCTACAGGGTACGTCGAACACCGGGGAGCTGTTTTTT
CDR3aa: CASTLQGTSNTGELFF

v_gene: TRBV7-9
d_gene: TRBD2
j_gene: TRBJ2-1
abundance: -
CDR3nt: TGTGCCAGCAGCGGGAGGGGCGATGAGCAGTTCTTC
CDR3aa: CASSGRGDEQFF

v_gene: TRBV28
d_gene: TRBD1
j_gene: TRBJ2-7
abundance: -
CDR3nt: TGTGCCAGCAGATACTTAGGGACAGGAAAAAACTACGAGCAGTACTTC
CDR3aa: CASRYLGTGKNYEQYF

v_gene: TRBV4-2
d_gene: -
j_gene: TRBJ2-3
abundance: -
CDR3nt: TGTGCCAGCAGTGTCGGACAGTTAGTCACAGATACGCAGTATTTT
CDR3aa: CASSVGQLVTDTQYF

v_gene: TRBV6-6
d_gene: TRBD1
j_gene: TRBJ1-1
abundance: -
CDR3nt: TGTGCCAGCAGCCGCGGACAGGAAGGAACTGAAGCTTTCTTT
CDR3aa: CASSRGQEGTEAFF

v_gene: TRBV5-1
d_gene: TRBD2
j_gene: TRBJ2-2
abundance: -
CDR3nt: TGCGCCAGCTCCACGGGGGGGGCCGTCACCGGGGAGCTGTTTTTT
CDR3aa: CASSTGGAVTGELFF

v_gene: TRBV6-5
d_gene: TRBD1
j_gene: TRBJ1-5
abundance: -
CDR3nt: TGTGCCAGCGGGAAGACAGGGAATCAGCCCCAGCATTTT
CDR3aa: CASGKTGNQPQHF

v_gene: TRBV13
d_gene: -
j_gene: TRBJ2-6
abundance: -
CDR3nt: TGTGCCAGCAGCTTTATCTCTGGGGCCAACGTCCTGACTTTC
CDR3aa: CASSFISGANVLTF